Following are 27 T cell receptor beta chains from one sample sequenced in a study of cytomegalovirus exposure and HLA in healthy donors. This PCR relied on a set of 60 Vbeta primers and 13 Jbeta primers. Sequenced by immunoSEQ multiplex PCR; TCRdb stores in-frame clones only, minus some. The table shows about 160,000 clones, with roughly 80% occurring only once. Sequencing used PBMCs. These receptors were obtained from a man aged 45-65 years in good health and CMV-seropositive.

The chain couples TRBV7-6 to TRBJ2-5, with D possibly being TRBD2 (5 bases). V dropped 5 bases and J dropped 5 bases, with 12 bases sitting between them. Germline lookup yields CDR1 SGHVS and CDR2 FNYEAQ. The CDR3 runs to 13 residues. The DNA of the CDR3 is TGTGCCAGCAGCCCCCGGAGGTACGAGACCCAGTACTTC. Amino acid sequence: CASSPRRYETQYF.

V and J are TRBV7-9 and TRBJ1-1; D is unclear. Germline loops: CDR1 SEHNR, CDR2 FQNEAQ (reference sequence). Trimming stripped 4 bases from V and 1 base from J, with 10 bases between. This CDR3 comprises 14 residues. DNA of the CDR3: TGTGCCAGCAGCTATCAGACAAAGAACACTGAAGCTTTCTTT. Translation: CASSYQTKNTEAFF.

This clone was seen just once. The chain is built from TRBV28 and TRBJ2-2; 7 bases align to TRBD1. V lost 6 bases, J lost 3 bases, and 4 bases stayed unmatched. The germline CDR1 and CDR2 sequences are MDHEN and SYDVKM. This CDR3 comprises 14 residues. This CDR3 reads CASRSTGDTGELFF. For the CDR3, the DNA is TGTGCCAGCAGGTCCACAGGGGACACCGGGGAGCTGTTTTTT.

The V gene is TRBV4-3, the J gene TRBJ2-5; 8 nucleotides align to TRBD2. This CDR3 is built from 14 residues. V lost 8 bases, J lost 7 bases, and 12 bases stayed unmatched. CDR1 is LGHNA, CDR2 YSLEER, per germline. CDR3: CASGPALAGGTQYF. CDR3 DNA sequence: TGCGCCAGCGGACCTGCGCTAGCGGGTGGGACCCAGTACTTC.

The CDR3 reads CATQNTGELFF. The CDR3 nucleotides are TGTGCCACCCAGAACACCGGGGAGCTGTTTTTT. The rearrangement joins TRBV2 to TRBJ2-2, with unresolved D. Germline V gene lookup returns CDR1 SNHLY and CDR2 FYNNEI. With 10 bases removed from V and 1 base from J, the gap between germline ends came to 4 bases. The CDR3 spans 11 residues.

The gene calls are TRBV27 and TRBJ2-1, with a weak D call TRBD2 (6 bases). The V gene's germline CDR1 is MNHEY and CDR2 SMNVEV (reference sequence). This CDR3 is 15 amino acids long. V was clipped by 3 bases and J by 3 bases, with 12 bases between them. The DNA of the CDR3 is TGTGCCAGCAGTTTGGGCCCAGCGGGCTACAATGAGCAGTTCTTC. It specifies CASSLGPAGYNEQFF.

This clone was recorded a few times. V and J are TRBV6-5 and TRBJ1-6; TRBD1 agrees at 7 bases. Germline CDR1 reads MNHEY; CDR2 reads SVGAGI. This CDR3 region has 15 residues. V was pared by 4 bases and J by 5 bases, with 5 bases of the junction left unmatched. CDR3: CASSSDRVHNSPLHF. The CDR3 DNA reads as TGTGCCAGCAGTTCCGACAGGGTCCATAATTCACCCCTCCACTTT.

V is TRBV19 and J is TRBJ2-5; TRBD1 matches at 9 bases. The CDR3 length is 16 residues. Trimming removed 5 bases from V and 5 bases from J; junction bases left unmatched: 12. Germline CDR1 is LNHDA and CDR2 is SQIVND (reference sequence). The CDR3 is CASSPYRTGAGETQYF. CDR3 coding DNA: TGTGCCAGTAGTCCATACCGGACAGGGGCGGGGGAGACCCAGTACTTC.

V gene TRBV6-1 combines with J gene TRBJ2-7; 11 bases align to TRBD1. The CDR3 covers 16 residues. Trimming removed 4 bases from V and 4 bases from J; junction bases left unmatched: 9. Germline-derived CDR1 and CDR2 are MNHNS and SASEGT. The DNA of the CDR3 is TGTGCCAGCAGTGGAGGGGACAGGGGGAAGAGGTACGAGCAGTACTTC. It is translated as CASSGGDRGKRYEQYF.

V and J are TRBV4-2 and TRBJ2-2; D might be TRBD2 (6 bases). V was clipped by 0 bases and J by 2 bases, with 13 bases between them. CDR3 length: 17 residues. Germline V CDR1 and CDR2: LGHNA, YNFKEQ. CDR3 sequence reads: CASSQEPRGRNTGELFF. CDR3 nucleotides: TGTGCCAGCAGCCAAGAACCCCGGGGGAGAAACACCGGGGAGCTGTTTTTT.

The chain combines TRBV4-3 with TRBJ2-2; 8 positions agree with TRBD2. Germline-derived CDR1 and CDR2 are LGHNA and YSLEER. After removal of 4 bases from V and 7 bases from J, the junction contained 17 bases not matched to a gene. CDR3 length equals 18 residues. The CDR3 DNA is TGCGCCAGCAGCCTAGGCCCCCGGAGCGGGGGTCCCCACGGGGAGCTGTTTTTT. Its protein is CASSLGPRSGGPHGELFF.

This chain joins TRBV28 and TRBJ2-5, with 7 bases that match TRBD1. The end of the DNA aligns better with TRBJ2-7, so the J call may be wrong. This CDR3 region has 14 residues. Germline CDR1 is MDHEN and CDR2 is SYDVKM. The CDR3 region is CASYPGTAQYEQYF. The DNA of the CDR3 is TGTGCCAGCTACCCCGGGACAGCCCAGTACGAGCAGTACTTC.

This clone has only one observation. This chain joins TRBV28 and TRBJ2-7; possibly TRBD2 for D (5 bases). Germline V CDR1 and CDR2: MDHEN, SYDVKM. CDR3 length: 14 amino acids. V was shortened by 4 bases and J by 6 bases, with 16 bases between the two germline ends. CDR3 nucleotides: TGTGCCAGCAGTTCCCGTAGGACCGGAGGCGAGCAGTACTTC. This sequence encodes CASSSRRTGGEQYF. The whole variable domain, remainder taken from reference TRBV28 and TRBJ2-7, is DVKVTQSSRYLVKRTGEKVFLECVQDMDHENMFWYRQDPGLGLRLIYFSYDVKMKEKGDIPEGYSVSREKKERFSLILESASTNQTSMYLCASSSRRTGGEQYFGPGTRLTVT.

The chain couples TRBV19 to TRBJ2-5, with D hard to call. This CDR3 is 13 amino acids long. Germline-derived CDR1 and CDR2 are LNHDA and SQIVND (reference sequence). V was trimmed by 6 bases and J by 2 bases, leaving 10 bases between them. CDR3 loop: CASSRAPQETQYF. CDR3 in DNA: TGTGCCAGTAGCCGAGCCCCACAAGAGACCCAGTACTTC. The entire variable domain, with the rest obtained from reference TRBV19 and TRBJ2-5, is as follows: DGGITQSPKYLFRKEGQNVTLSCEQNLNHDAMYWYRQDPGQGLRLIYYSQIVNDFQKGDIAEGYSVSREKKESFPLTVTSAQKNPTAFYLCASSRAPQETQYFGPGTRLLVL.

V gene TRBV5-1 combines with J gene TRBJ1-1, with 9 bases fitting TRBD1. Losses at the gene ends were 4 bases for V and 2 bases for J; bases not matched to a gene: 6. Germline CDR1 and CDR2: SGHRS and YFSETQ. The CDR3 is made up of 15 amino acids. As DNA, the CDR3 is TGCGCCAGCAGCGAGCGGACAGGGGCCAACACTGAAGCTTTCTTT. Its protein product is CASSERTGANTEAFF.

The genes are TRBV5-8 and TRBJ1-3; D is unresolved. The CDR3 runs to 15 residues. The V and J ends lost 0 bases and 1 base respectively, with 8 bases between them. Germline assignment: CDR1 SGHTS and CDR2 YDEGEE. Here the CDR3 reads CASSLGESSGNTIYF. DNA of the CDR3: TGTGCCAGCAGCTTGGGGGAGTCGTCTGGAAACACCATATATTTT.

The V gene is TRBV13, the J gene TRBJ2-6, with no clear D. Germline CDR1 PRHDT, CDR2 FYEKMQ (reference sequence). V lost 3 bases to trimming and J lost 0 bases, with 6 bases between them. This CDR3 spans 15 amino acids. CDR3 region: CASSFRGSGANVLTF. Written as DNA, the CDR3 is TGTGCCAGCAGCTTTCGCGGCTCTGGGGCCAACGTCCTGACTTTC.

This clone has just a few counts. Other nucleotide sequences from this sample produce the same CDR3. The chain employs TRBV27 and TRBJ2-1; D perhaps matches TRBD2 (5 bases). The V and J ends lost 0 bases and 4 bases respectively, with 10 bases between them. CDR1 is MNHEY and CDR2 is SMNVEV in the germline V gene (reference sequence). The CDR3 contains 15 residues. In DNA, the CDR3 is TGTGCCAGCAGTTTATCGGCAGGAGGATACAATGAGCAGTTCTTC. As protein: CASSLSAGGYNEQFF.

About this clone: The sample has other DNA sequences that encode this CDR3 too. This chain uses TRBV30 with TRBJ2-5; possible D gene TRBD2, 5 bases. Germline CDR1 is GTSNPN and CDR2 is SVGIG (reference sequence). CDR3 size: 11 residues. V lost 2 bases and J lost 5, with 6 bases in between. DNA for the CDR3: TGTGCCTGGAGTCCGGGGGAGACCCAGTACTTC. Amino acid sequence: CAWSPGETQYF.

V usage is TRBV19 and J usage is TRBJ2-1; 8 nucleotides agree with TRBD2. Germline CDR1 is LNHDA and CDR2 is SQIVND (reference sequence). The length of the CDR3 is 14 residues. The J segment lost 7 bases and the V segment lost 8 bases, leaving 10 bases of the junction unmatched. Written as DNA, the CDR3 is TGTGCCAGTGACAGCGGGAGAGCAAATAATGAGCAGTTCTTC. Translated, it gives CASDSGRANNEQFF.

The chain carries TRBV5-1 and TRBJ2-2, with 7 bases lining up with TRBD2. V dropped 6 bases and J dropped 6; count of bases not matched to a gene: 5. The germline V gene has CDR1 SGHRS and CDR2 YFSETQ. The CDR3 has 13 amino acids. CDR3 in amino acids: CASTPAGAGELFF. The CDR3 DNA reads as TGCGCCAGCACCCCTGCGGGGGCCGGGGAGCTGTTTTTT. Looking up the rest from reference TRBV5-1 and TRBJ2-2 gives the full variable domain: KAGVTQTPRYLIKTRGQQVTLSCSPISGHRSVSWYQQTPGQGLQFLFEYFSETQRNKGNFPGRFSGRQFSNSRSEMNVSTLELGDSALYLCASTPAGAGELFFGEGSRLTVL.

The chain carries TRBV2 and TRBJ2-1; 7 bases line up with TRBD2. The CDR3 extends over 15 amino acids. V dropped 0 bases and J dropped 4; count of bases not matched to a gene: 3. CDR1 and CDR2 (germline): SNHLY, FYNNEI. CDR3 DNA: TGTGCCAGCAGTGAAGCGCGGGGACTATACAATGAGCAGTTCTTC. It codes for CASSEARGLYNEQFF.

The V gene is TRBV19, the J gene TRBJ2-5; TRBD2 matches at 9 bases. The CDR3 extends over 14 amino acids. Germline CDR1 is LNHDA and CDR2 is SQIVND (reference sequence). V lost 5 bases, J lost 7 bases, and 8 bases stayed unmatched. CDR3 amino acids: CASSFAGGEGTQYF. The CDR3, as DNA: TGTGCCAGTAGTTTTGCGGGAGGGGAAGGGACCCAGTACTTC.

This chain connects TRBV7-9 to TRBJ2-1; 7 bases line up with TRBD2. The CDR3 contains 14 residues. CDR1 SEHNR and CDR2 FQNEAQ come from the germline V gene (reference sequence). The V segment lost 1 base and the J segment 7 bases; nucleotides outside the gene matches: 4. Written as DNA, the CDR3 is TGTGCCAGCAGCTTAGGAGGGAGGGTGAATGAGCAGTTCTTC. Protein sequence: CASSLGGRVNEQFF.

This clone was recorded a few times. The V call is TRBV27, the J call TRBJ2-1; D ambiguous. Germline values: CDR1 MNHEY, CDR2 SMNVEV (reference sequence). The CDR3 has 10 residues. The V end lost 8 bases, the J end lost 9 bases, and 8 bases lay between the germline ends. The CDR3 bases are TGTGCCAGCCGTGGCGGTGAGCAGTTCTTC. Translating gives CASRGGEQFF.

CDR3 region: CASSFTNTEAFF. DNA of the CDR3: TGTGCCAGCAGCTTTACTAACACTGAAGCTTTCTTT. The J gene is TRBJ1-1, the V gene TRBV7-9, with no clear D. This CDR3 has 12 residues. V was shortened by 3 bases and J by 2 bases, with 4 bases between the two germline ends. Germline V gene sequence: CDR1 SEHNR, CDR2 FQNEAQ (reference sequence).

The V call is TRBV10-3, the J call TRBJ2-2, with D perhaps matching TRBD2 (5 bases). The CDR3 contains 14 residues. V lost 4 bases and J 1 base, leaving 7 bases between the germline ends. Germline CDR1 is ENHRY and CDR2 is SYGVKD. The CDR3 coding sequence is TGTGCCATCAGTGCAGCGGAGAACACCGGGGAGCTGTTTTTT. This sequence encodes CAISAAENTGELFF.